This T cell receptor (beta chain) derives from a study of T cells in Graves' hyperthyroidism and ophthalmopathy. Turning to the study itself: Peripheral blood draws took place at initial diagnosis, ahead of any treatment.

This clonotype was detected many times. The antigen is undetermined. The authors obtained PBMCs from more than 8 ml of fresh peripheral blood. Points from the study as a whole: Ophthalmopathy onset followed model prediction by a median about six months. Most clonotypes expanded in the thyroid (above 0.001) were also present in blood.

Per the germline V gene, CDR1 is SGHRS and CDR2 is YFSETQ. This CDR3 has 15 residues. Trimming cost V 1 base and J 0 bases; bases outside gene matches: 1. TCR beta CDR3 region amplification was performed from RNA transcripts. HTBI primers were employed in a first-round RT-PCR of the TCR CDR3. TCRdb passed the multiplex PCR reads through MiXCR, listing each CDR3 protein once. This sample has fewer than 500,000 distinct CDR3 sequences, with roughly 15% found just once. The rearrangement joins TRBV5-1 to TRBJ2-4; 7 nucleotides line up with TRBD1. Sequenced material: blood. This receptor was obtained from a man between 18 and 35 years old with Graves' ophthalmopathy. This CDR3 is CASSLTGEAKNIQYF. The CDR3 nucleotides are TGCGCCAGCAGCTTGACAGGGGAAGCCAAAAACATTCAGTACTTC.